This T cell receptor beta chain was recovered during a study of T-cell memory formation after mild COVID-19. Study at large: Clustering of TCRs was largely donor specific.

Only a few counts were recorded for this clonotype. Its antigen is not identified. The TCR alpha and TCR beta cDNA libraries, bearing sample barcodes and UMIs, were generated by 5'RACE using constant-segment primers. TCRdb re-called the 5' RACE reads with MiXCR, one entry per CDR3 protein. The sample lists 250,000 to 350,000 distinct CDR3 sequences, 15% to 20% seen once, with approximately 23% in the top ten. The study, taken as a whole, reports: Contracting clones from day 15 to 85 showed balanced CD4/CD8; later expanders favored CD4+. The appearance of some responding clones in pre-infection memory suggested that cross-reactive memory joined.

V trimming: 2 bases; J trimming: 0 bases; junction bases outside the gene matches: 5. CDR1 and CDR2 (germline): SGHRS, YFSETQ. This CDR3 contains 15 residues. Material for sequencing was PBMCs or a T cell subset sorted from them (not recorded which). This TCR came from a man aged 18 to 30 who had mild COVID-19 (a few samples of this study predate the infection). Cell type and time point are not known. The chain joins TRBV5-1 to TRBJ2-7; 7 bases fit TRBD1. CDR3: CASSLGQESSYEQYF. The CDR3 DNA sequence: TGCGCCAGCAGCTTAGGACAGGAGAGCTCCTACGAGCAGTACTTC.